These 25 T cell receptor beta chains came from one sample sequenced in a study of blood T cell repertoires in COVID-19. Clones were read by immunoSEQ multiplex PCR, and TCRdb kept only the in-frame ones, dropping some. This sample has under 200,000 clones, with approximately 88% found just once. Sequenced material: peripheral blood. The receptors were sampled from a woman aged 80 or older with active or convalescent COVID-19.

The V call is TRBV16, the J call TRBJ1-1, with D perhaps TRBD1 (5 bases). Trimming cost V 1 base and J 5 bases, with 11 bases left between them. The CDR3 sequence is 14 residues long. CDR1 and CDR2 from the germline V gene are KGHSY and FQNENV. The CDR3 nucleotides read TGTGCCAGCAGCCAATGGCAGGGTGGGACTGAAGCTTTCTTT. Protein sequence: CASSQWQGGTEAFF.

CDR3 sequence (DNA): TGCGCCAGCAGTGAACAGTCCAATCAGCCCCAGCATTTT. It codes for CASSEQSNQPQHF. The chain is built from TRBV10-2 and TRBJ1-5; D call uncertain. CDR3 length equals 13 residues. Germline CDR1 and CDR2: WSHSY and SAAADI. With 3 bases removed from V and 3 bases from J, the gap between germline ends came to 6 bases.

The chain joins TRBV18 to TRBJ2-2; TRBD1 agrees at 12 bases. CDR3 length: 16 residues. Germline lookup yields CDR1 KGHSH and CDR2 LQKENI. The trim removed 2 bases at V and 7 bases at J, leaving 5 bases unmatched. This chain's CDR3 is CASSPGTGGDGGELFF. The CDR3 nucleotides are TGTGCCAGCTCACCAGGGACAGGGGGCGACGGCGGGGAGCTGTTTTTT. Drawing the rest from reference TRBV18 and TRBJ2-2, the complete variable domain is NAGVMQNPRHLVRRRGQEARLRCSPMKGHSHVYWYRQLPEEGLKFMVYLQKENIIDESGMPKERFSAEFPKEGPSILRIQQVVRGDSAAYFCASSPGTGGDGGELFFGEGSRLTVL.

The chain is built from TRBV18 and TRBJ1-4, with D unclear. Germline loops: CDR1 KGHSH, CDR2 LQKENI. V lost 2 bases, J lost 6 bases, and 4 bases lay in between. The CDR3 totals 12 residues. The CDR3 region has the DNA TGTGCCAGCTCACCAAGAGATGAAAAACTGTTTTTT. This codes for CASSPRDEKLFF.

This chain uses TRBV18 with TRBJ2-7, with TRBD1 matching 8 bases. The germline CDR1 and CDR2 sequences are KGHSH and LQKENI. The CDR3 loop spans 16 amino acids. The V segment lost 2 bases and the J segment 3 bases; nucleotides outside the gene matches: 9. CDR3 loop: CASSPWTGPTSYEQYF. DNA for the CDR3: TGTGCCAGCTCACCATGGACAGGGCCTACTAGCTACGAGCAGTACTTC.

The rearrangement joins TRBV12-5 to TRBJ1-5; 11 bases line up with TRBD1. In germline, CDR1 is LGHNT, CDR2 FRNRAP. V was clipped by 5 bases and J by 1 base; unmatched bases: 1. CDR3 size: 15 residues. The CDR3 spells CASGRTGGSNQPQHF. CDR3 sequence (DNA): TGTGCTAGTGGTCGGACAGGGGGCAGCAATCAGCCCCAGCATTTT.

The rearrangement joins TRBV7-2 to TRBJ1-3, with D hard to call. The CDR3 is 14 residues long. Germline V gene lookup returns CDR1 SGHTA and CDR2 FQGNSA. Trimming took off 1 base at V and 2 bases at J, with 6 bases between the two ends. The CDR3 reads CASSLGGAGNTIYF. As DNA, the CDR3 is TGTGCCAGCAGCTTAGGCGGGGCTGGAAACACCATATATTTT.

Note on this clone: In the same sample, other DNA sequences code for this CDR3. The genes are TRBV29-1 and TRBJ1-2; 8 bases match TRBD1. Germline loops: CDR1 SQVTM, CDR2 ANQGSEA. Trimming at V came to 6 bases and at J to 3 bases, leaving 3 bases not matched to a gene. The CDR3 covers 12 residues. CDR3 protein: CSVLTGDYGYTF. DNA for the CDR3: TGCAGCGTCCTGACAGGGGACTATGGCTACACCTTC.

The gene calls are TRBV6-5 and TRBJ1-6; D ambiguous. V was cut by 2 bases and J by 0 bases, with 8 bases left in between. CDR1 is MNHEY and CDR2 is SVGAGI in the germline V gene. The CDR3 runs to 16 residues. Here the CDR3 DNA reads TGTGCCAGCAGTTACAAAGAGCCCTCCTATAATTCACCCCTCCACTTT. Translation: CASSYKEPSYNSPLHF.

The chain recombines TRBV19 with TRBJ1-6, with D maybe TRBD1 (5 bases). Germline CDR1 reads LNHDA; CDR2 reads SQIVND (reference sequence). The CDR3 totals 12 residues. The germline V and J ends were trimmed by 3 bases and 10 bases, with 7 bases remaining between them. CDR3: CASSMGRSPLHF. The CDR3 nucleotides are TGTGCCAGTAGTATGGGGCGCTCACCCCTCCACTTT.

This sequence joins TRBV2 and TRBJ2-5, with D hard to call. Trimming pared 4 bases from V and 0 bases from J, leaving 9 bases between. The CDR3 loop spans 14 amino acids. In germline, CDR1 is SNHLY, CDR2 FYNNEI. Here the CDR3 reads CASSVQMYQETQYF. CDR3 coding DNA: TGTGCCAGCAGTGTACAAATGTACCAAGAGACCCAGTACTTC. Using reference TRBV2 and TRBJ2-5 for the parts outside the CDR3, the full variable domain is EPEVTQTPSHQVTQMGQEVILRCVPISNHLYFYWYRQILGQKVEFLVSFYNNEISEKSEIFDDQFSVERPDGSNFTLKIRSTKLEDSAMYFCASSVQMYQETQYFGPGTRLLVL.

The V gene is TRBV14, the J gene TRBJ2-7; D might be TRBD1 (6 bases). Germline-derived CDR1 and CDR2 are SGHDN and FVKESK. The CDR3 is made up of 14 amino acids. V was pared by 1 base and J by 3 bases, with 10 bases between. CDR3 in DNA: TGTGCCAGCAGCCAAGCGGTACAGGGCTACGAGCAGTACTTC. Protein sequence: CASSQAVQGYEQYF. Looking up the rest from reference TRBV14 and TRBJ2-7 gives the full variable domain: EAGVTQFPSHSVIEKGQTVTLRCDPISGHDNLYWYRRVMGKEIKFLLHFVKESKQDESGMPNNRFLAERTGGTYSTLKVQPAELEDSGVYFCASSQAVQGYEQYFGPGTRLTVT.

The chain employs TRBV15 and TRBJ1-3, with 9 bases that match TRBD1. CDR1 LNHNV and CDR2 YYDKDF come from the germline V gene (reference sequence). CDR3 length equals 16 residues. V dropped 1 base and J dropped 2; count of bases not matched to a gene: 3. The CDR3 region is CATSRVQGAPGNTIYF. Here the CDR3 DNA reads TGTGCCACCAGCAGAGTACAGGGGGCTCCTGGAAACACCATATATTTT. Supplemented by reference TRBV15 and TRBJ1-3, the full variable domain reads DAMVIQNPRYQVTQFGKPVTLSCSQTLNHNVMYWYQQKSSQAPKLLFHYYDKDFNNEADTPDNFQSRRPNTSFCFLDIRSPGLGDTAMYLCATSRVQGAPGNTIYFGEGSWLTVV.

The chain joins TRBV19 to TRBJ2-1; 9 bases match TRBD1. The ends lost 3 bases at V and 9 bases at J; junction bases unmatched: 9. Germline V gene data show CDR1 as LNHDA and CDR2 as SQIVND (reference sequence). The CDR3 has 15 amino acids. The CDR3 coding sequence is TGTGCCAGTAGTATGAAGGGACAGGGACAGGGTGAGCAGTTCTTC. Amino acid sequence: CASSMKGQGQGEQFF.

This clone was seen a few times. The CDR3 region has the DNA TGTGCCAGTAGTGCGCTGGTTAATCAGCCCCAGCATTTT. It is translated as CASSALVNQPQHF. The chain recombines TRBV19 with TRBJ1-5; D unresolved. Germline CDR1 LNHDA, CDR2 SQIVND (reference sequence). The CDR3 totals 13 residues. Trimming pared 5 bases from V and 4 bases from J, leaving 9 bases between.

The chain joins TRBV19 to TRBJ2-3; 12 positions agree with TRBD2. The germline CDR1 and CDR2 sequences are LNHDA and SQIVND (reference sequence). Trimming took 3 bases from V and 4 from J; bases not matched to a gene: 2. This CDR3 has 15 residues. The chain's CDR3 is CASSITSGGPDTQYF. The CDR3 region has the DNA TGTGCCAGTAGTATTACTAGCGGGGGGCCAGATACGCAGTATTTT. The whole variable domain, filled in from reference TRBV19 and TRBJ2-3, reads DGGITQSPKYLFRKEGQNVTLSCEQNLNHDAMYWYRQDPGQGLRLIYYSQIVNDFQKGDIAEGYSVSREKKESFPLTVTSAQKNPTAFYLCASSITSGGPDTQYFGPGTRLTVL.

The CDR3 DNA reads TGTGCCAGCAGCCTATCGAGCAAAGGGGCGGACTATGGCTACACCTTC. The encoded protein is CASSLSSKGADYGYTF. This chain uses TRBV5-6 with TRBJ1-2; possible D gene TRBD1, 5 bases. The CDR3 runs to 16 residues. Germline CDR1 SGHDT, CDR2 YYEEEE. Deletions cut 4 bases from V and 3 bases from J, with 19 bases between.

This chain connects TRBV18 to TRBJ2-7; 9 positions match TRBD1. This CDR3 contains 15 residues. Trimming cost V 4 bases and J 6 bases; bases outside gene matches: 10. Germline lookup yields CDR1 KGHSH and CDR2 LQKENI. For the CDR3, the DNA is TGTGCCAGCTCACGAACCGGGACAGGGTTTTTCGAGCAGTACTTC. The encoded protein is CASSRTGTGFFEQYF.

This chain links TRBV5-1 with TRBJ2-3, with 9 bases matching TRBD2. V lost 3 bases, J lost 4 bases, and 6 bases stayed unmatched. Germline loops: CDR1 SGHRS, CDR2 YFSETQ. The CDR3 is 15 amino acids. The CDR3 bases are TGCGCCAGCAGCTGGAGCGGGGGGATGGCAGATACGCAGTATTTT. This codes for CASSWSGGMADTQYF.

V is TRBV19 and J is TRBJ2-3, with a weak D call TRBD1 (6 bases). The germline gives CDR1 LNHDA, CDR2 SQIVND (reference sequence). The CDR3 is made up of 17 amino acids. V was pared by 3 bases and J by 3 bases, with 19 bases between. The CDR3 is CASSIGVGGDRTDTQYF. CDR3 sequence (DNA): TGTGCCAGTAGTATTGGGGTAGGGGGTGACAGGACAGATACGCAGTATTTT.

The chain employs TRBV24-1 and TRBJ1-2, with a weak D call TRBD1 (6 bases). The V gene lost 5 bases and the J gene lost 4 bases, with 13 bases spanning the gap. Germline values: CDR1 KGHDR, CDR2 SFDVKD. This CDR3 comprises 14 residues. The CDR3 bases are TGTGCCACCAGTGGTGAAAGGGGGAGCTATGGCTACACCTTC. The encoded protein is CATSGERGSYGYTF.

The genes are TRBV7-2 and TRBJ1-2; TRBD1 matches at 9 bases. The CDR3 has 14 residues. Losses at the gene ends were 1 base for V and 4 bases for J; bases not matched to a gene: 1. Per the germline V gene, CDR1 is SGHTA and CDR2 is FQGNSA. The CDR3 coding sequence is TGTGCCAGCAGCTTAGGACAGGGGGTCTATGGCTACACCTTC. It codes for CASSLGQGVYGYTF.

The CDR3 loop is CASSYFEAGTGHGYTF. CDR3 nucleotide sequence: TGTGCCAGCAGTTACTTCGAAGCCGGGACAGGGCATGGCTACACCTTC. J is TRBJ1-2 and V is TRBV6-2 or TRBV6-3; 9 bases fit TRBD1. The germline CDR1 and CDR2 sequences are MNHEY and SVGEGT. The CDR3 contains 16 residues. The V and J ends lost 1 base and 6 bases, in that order; junction bases with no gene match: 9.

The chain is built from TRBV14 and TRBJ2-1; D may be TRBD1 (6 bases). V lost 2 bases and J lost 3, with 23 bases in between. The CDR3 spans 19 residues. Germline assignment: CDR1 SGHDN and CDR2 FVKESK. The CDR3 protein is CASSQNPVAQGIFYNEQFF. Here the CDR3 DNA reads TGTGCCAGCAGCCAAAACCCAGTCGCTCAGGGGATTTTCTACAATGAGCAGTTCTTC.

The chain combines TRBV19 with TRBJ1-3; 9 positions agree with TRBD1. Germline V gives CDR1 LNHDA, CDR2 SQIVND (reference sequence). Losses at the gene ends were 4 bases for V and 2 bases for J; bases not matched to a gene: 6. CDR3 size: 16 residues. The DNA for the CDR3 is TGTGCCAGTAGTAAACGGACAGGGGTGGCTGGAAACACCATATATTTT. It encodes CASSKRTGVAGNTIYF.